This T cell receptor beta chain was sequenced during a study of CD8+ T cells in alopecia areata. General study findings and limits: Scalp data also include sequences from resident alphabeta T cells of normal skin.

Following RNA extraction, reverse transcription yielded cDNA that acted as the sequencing template. Profiled with immunoSEQ multiplex PCR; TCRdb holds only in-frame clones, not every one. The table has some 120,000 clones, approximately 57% seen once. Worth noting for this clone: Its antigen remains unknown.

This CDR3 spans 14 amino acids. Germline V gene data show CDR1 as MGHRA and CDR2 as YSYEKL. V shed 0 bases and J shed 1 base, with 6 bases lying between them. Noted treatment: oral pan-JAK inhibitor, 5-10 mg twice daily. Peripheral blood, together with lesional scalp punch biopsies, was collected from alopecia areata patients. This chain links TRBV4-1 with TRBJ2-5; D is unresolved. Sequences were derived from CD4+ T cells sorted from blood, sampled at week 4, from a patient treated with tofacitinib. This TCR was sampled from a human donor with alopecia areata. Here the CDR3 reads CASSQESLQETQYF. In DNA, the CDR3 is TGCGCCAGCAGCCAAGAGTCTCTCCAAGAGACCCAGTACTTC.